This T cell receptor (beta chain) was recovered during a study of beta chain features in type 1 diabetes. Sequencing targeted expressed TCRB transcripts, as all isolated RNA had been reverse transcribed. Assay used: immunoSEQ multiplex PCR; TCRdb lists only in-frame clones, some missing. Here the sample spans about 330,000 clones, roughly 9.6% being singletons. Germline loops: CDR1 SGHDT, CDR2 YYEEEE. The V gene lost 1 base and the J gene lost 2 bases, with 6 bases spanning the gap. This CDR3 is built from 13 residues. What was sequenced was naive CD4+ T cells from blood. This TCR came from a woman in her twenties or thirties in good health. This sequence joins TRBV5-6 and TRBJ2-5; maybe TRBD1 (6 bases). CDR3 residues: CASSLQGQETQYF. The CDR3 DNA reads TGTGCCAGCAGCTTGCAGGGGCAAGAGACCCAGTACTTC.